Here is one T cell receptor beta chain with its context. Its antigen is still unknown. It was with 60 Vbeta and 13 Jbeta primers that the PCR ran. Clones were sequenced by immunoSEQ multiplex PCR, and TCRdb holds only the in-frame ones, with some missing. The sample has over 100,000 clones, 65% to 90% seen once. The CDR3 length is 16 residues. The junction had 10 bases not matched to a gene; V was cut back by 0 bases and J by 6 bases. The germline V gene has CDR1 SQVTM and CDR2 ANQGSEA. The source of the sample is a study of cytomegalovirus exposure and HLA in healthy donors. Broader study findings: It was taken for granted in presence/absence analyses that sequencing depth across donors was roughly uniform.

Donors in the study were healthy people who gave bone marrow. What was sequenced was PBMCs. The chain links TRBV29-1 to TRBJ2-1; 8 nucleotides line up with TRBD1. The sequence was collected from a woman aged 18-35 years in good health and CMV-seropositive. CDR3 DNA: TGCAGCGTTGAAGATCGCGCGGACAGGGCGGGCAATGAGCAGTTCTTC. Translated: CSVEDRADRAGNEQFF.